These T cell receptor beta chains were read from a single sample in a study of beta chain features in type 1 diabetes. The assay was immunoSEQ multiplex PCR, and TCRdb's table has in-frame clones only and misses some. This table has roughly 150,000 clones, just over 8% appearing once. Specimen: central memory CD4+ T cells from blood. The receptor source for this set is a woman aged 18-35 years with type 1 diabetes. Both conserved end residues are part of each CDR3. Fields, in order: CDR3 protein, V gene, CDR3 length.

CASSHTLGQGRVGTDTQYF	TRBV23-1	19
CASSLQGYEQYF	TRBV28	12
CASSLDRATDTQYF	TRBV6-1	14
CAWSVRREGTQYF	TRBV30	13
CASSARSDNEQFF	TRBV4-3	13
CASSQKQGEDQPQHF	TRBV4-2	15
CASSVSTGPSYGYTF	TRBV9	15
CASSRGGREGPEQYF	TRBV7-2	15
CASSEVTSNQPQHF	TRBV18	14
CASSSSGGSYNEQFF	TRBV5-1	15
CASSPMASGSYNEQFF	TRBV4-1	16
CASSQAGTSGTDTQYF	TRBV5-4	16
CAIQGQGRQPQHF	TRBV7-9	13
CAWSVAGGYNEQFF	TRBV30	14